This T cell receptor (beta chain) was recorded in a study of CD8 T cells in Susac syndrome. General study points: The study conceded that relatively few individuals underwent its TCR sequencing and HLA analysis.

Blood CD8+ and CD4+ T cells underwent high-throughput TCR beta sequencing. TEMRA cells were enriched by FACS, and CD4+ and CD8+ T cells were negatively isolated. As regards this clonotype: The antigen is not known.

Random hexamers were used to reverse transcribe an amount of about 0.45 to 1 ug RNA. Multiplex immunoSEQ PCR targeted 54 Vbeta and 13 Jbeta TCR beta segments. TCRdb recomputed calls from the immunoSEQ multiplex PCR reads with MiXCR, one row per CDR3 protein. There are approximately 120,000 distinct CDR3 sequences in the sample; about 92% occur only once, and roughly 0.33% lies in the top ten. V was clipped by 2 bases and J by 5 bases, with 17 bases between them. The CDR3 is 16 residues long. The germline V gene has CDR1 SGDLS and CDR2 YYNGEE. The chain joins TRBV9 to TRBJ2-1; a weak D match, TRBD2 (6 bases). Sample: CD8+ T cells from PBMCs. The receptor's source is a human donor with multiple sclerosis. In DNA, the CDR3 is TGTGCCAGCAGCGTTTTTGCAGGGAGGAGGGACAATGAGCAGTTCTTC. Translation: CASSVFAGRRDNEQFF.